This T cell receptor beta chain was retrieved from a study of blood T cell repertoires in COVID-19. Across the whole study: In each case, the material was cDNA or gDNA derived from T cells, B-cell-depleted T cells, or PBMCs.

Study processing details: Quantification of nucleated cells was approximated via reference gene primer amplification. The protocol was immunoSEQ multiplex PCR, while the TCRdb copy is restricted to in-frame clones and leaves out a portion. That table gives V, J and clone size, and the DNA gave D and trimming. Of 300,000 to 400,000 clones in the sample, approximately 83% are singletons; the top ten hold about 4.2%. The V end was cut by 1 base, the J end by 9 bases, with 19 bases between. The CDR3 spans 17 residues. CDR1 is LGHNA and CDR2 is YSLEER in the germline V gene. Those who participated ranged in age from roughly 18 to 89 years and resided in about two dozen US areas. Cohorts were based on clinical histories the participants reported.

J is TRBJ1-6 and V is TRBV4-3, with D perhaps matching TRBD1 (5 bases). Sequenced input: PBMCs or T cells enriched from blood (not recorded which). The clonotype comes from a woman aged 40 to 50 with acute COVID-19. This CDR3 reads CASSQGEGTQYGSPLHF. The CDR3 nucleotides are TGCGCCAGCAGCCAAGGGGAGGGGACCCAATACGGTTCACCCCTCCACTTT.